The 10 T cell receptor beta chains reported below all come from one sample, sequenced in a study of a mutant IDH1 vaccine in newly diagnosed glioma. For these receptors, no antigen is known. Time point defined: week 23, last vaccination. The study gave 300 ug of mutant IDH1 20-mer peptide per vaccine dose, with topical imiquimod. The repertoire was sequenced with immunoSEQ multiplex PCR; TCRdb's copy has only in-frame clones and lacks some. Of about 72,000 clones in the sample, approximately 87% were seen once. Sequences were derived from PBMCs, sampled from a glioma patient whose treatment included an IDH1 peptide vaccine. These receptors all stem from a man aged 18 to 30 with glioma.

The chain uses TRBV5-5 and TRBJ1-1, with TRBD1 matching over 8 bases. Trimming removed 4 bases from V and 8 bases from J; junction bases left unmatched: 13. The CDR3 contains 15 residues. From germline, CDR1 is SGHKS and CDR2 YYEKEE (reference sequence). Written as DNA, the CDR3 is TGTGCCAGCAGCACCTCCTTGGACAGGGCTGCAGAAGCTTTCTTT. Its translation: CASSTSLDRAAEAFF.

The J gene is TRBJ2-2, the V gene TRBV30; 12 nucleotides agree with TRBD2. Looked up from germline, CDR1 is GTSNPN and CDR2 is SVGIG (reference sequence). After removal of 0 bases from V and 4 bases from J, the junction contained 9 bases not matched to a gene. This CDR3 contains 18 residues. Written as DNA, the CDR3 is TGTGCCTGGAGTGTTGTTCGGACTAGCGGGGTGGGCACCGGGGAGCTGTTTTTT. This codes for CAWSVVRTSGVGTGELFF.

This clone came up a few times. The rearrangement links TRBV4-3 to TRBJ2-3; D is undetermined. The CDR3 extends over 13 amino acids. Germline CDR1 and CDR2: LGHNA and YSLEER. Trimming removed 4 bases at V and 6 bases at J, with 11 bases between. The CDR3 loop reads CASSPTAIDTQYF. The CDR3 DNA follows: TGCGCCAGCAGCCCCACAGCGATCGATACGCAGTATTTT.

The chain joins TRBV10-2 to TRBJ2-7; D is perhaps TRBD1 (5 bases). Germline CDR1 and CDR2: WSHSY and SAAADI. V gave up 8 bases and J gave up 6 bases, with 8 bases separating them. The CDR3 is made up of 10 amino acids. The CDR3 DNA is TGCGCCAGCTGGGGCTTCGAGCAGTACTTC. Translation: CASWGFEQYF.

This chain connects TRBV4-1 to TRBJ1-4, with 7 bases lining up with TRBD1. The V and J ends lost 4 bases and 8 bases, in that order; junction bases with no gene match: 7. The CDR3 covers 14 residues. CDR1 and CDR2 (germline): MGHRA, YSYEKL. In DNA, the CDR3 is TGCGCCAGCAGCCGTGACAGGGCGGAAGAAAAACTGTTTTTT. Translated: CASSRDRAEEKLFF.

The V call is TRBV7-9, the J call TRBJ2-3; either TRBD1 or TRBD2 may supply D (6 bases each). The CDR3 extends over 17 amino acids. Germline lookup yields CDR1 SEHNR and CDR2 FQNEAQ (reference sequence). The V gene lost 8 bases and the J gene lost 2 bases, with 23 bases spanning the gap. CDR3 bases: TGTGCCAGCGGTATTTGGCTCCGCGGGACAAACACAGATACGCAGTATTTT. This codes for CASGIWLRGTNTDTQYF.

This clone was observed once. CDR3 DNA: TGTGCCAGTAGTCTCTCCGGACTTGCGAACACTGAAGCTTTCTTT. Protein product: CASSLSGLANTEAFF. The V gene is TRBV19, the J gene TRBJ1-1; D gene uncertain. The germline gives CDR1 LNHDA, CDR2 SQIVND (reference sequence). The CDR3 sequence is 15 residues long. Trimming stripped 5 bases from V and 1 base from J, with 14 bases between.

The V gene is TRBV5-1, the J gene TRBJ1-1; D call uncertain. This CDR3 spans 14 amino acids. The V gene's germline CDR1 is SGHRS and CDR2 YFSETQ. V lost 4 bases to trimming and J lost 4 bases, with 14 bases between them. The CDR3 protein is CASSAPSPGTEAFF. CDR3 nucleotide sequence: TGCGCCAGCAGCGCTCCATCCCCGGGCACTGAAGCTTTCTTT.

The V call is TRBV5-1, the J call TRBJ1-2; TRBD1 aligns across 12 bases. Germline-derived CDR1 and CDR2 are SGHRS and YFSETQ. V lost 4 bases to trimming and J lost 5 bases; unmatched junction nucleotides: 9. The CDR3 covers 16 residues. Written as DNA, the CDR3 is TGCGCCAGCAGCCCCGGGACAGGGGGCTTTAGGTATGGCTACACCTTC. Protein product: CASSPGTGGFRYGYTF.

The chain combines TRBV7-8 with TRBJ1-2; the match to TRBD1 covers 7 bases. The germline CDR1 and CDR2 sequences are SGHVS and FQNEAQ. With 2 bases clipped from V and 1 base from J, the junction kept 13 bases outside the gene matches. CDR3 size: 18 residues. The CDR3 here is CASSLNRDSENFNYGYTF. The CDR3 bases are TGTGCCAGCAGCTTAAACCGGGACAGCGAAAACTTTAACTATGGCTACACCTTC.